This record concerns one TCR beta chain sequence. This entry is derived from a study of T cell responses to AZD1222 COVID-19 vaccine. Using immunoSEQ multiplex PCR, the repertoire was profiled, and TCRdb retains in-frame clones only, with some absent. The repertoire consists of 120,000 or so clones, with 85% to 90% occurring once and the leading ten covering 25% to 30%. The CDR3 runs to 15 residues. Germline CDR1 SGHNT, CDR2 YYREEE (reference sequence). The V and J ends lost 2 bases and 0 bases respectively, with 11 bases between them. This chain joins TRBV5-4 and TRBJ1-2; D remains ambiguous. The sequencing here drew on peripheral blood, taken on day 0 of AZD1222 vaccination. The clonotype was recovered from an adult in good health. In DNA form, the CDR3 reads TGTGCCAGCAGCTTCTCCAGCGTTTCTAACTATGGCTACACCTTC. As protein: CASSFSSVSNYGYTF.